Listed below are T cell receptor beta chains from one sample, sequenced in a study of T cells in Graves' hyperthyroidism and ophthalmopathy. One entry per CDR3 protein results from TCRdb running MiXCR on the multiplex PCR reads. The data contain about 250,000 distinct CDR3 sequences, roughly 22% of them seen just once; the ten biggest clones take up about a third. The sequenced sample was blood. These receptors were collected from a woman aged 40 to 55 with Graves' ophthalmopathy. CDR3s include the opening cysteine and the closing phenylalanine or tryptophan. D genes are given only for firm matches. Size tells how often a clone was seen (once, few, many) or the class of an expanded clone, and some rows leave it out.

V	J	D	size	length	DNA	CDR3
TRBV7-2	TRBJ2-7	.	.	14	TGTGCCAGCAGCTTAGACCCCGCCGGTATCGAGCAGTACTTC	CASSLDPAGIEQYF
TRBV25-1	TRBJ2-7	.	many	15	TGTGCCAGCAGTGAATATGGCAGGAGCTACTACGAGCAGTACTTC	CASSEYGRSYYEQYF
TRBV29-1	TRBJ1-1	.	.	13	TGCAGCGCAGCCGGGACACCGAACACTGAAGCTTTCTTT	CSAAGTPNTEAFF
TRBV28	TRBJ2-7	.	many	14	TGTGCCAGCAGACCCCCAGGGAACTCCTACGAGCAGTACTTC	CASRPPGNSYEQYF
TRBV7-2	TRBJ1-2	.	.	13	TGTGCCAGCAGCCAGACACCTGGCTATGGCTACACCTTC	CASSQTPGYGYTF
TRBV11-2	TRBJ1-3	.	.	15	TGTGCCAGCAGCTTAGACCCGTACTCTGGAAACACCATATATTTT	CASSLDPYSGNTIYF
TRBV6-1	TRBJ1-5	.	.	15	TGTGCCAGCGAGTCAACCCCCGGAGGTCAACGGCCCCAGCATTTT	CASESTPGGQRPQHF
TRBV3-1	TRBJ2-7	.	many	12	TGTGCCAGCAGCCAAGTCCGCTACGAGCAGTACTTC	CASSQVRYEQYF
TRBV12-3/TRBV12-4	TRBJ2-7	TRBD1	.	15	TGTGCCAGCAGCCCCGGACAGGTGAGGTCCTACGAGCAGTACTTC	CASSPGQVRSYEQYF
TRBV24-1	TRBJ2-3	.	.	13	TGTGCCACCAGTGATGAGAGGGGGGATACGCAGTATTTT	CATSDERGDTQYF
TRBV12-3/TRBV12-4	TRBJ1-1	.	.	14	TGTGCCAGCAGTTTCGGTCATACGAACACTGAAGCTTTCTTT	CASSFGHTNTEAFF
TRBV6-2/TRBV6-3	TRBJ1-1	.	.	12	TGTGCCAGCAGTTTCATAGGGACTGAAGCTTTCTTT	CASSFIGTEAFF
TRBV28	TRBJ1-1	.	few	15	TGTGCCAGCAGTCCTACTTTTGCCGTGGACACTGAAGCTTTCTTT	CASSPTFAVDTEAFF
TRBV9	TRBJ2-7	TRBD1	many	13	TGTGCCAGCAGCGGAACAACAGGGGGCGAGCAGTACTTC	CASSGTTGGEQYF
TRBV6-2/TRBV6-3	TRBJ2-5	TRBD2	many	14	TGTGCCAGCAGTTACTCGTCTAGCGGAGAGACCCAGTACTTC	CASSYSSSGETQYF
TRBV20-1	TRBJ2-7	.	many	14	TGCAGTGGGGGATACCAGGGGGGGCTCAGCGAGCAGTACTTC	CSGGYQGGLSEQYF
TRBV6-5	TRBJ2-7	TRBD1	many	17	TGTGCCAGCAGTTACCCCAGAACCGGGACAGGGACCTACGAGCAGTACTTC	CASSYPRTGTGTYEQYF
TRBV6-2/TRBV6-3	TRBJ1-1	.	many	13	TGTGCCAGCAGTTATCAATTGGGGGCTGAAGCTTTCTTT	CASSYQLGAEAFF
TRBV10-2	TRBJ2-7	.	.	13	TGCGCCAGCGGAGGGCGGGTCTCCTACGAGCAGTACTTC	CASGGRVSYEQYF
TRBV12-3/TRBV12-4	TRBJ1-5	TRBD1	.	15	TGTGCCAGCAGCAACTACGGGACAGGTGATCAGCCCCAGCATTTT	CASSNYGTGDQPQHF
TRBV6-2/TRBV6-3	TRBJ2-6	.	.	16	TGTGCCAGCAGTTACGGCCTCGGCACTGGGGCCAACGTCCTGACTTTC	CASSYGLGTGANVLTF
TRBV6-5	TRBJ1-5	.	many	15	TGTGCCAGCAGATTACTAGAGGGGGGCAATCAGCCCCAGCATTTT	CASRLLEGGNQPQHF
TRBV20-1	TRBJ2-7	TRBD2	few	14	TGCAGTGCCAAGAGATGGGTTGGGGGGGACGAGCAGTACTTC	CSAKRWVGGDEQYF
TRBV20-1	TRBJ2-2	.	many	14	TGCAGTGCTTCCGGGACAACCAACACCGGGGAGCTGTTTTTT	CSASGTTNTGELFF
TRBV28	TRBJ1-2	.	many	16	TGTGCCAGCACCCTGGGGCTGGGGCGCTGGGATTATGGCTACACCTTC	CASTLGLGRWDYGYTF
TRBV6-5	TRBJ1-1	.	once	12	TGTGCCAGCAGTTACTCGAGGCAGGAAGCTTTCTTT	CASSYSRQEAFF
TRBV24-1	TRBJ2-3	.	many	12	TGTGCCACCAGTGTAGGCCCAGATACGCAGTATTTT	CATSVGPDTQYF
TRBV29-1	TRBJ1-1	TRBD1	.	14	TGCAGCGTATCGGGACAGGGTGTGAACACTGAAGCTTTCTTT	CSVSGQGVNTEAFF